This entry is about one T cell receptor beta chain. Sequencing used immunoSEQ multiplex PCR; TCRdb keeps in-frame clones, though not all of them. The sample records about 510,000 clones, around 79% being singletons. Donors comprised healthy HIV-negative adults lacking recent acute infections or vaccinations. Samples left unsorted employed roughly 90 million PBMCs for genomic DNA. This specimen comes from a study of shared clonotypes between healthy human individuals. Germline V gene lookup returns CDR1 MNHEY and CDR2 SMNVEV (reference sequence). The germline V and J ends were trimmed by 7 bases and 2 bases, with 16 bases remaining between them. This CDR3 has 15 residues.

The rearrangement uses TRBV27 and TRBJ2-3; TRBD1 or TRBD2 may be the D gene (5 bases each). The source material was PBMCs. The origin of this receptor is a woman aged 40 to 50 in good health. Some clones in this sample may be carry-over from other donors' samples. CDR3 region: CASIPRGRSTDTQYF. Written as DNA, the CDR3 is TGTGCCAGCATACCACGGGGCAGATCCACAGATACGCAGTATTTT.